The 3 T cell receptor beta chains below all came from one sample that was sequenced in a study of CD8 T cells in Susac syndrome. The RNA, roughly 0.45 to 1 ug, was put through reverse transcription using random hexamers. In TCRdb, the immunoSEQ multiplex PCR reads were re-called with MiXCR into one record per CDR3 protein. The data contain 180,000 or so distinct CDR3 sequences, 90% to 95% of them seen just once; the ten biggest clones take up about 0.1%. The specimen sequenced was CD4+ T cells from PBMCs. The source of these receptors is a human donor with Susac syndrome.

V usage is TRBV5-1 and J usage is TRBJ2-2; the D is unclear. The CDR3 is made up of 14 amino acids. The V gene's germline CDR1 is SGHRS and CDR2 YFSETQ. Trimming cost V 4 bases and J 6 bases, with 13 bases left between them. CDR3 bases: TGCGCCAGCAGCAGTGAACCGGGCTCCGGGGAGCTGTTTTTT. This encodes CASSSEPGSGELFF.

The chain uses TRBV5-4 and TRBJ1-2, with D hard to call. Trimming shortened V by 0 bases and J by 2 bases, and 8 bases separated the two germline ends. The CDR3 sequence is 14 residues long. Germline loops: CDR1 SGHNT, CDR2 YYREEE (reference sequence). CDR3 DNA: TGTGCCAGCAGCTTGGTACAGTCCAACTATGGCTACACCTTC. It encodes CASSLVQSNYGYTF.

J is TRBJ2-1 and V is TRBV7-2; 11 positions agree with TRBD1. Germline CDR1 and CDR2: SGHTA and FQGNSA. V lost 5 bases and J lost 7; bases outside the gene matches: 7. The length of the CDR3 is 15 residues. CDR3 DNA: TGTGCCAGCAGCCTCCGGACAGGGGGCAAAAATGAGCAGTTCTTC. Residues: CASSLRTGGKNEQFF.